This is a list of T cell receptor beta chains from one sample in a study of blood T cell repertoires in COVID-19. Only in-frame clones appear in the TCRdb table, and some are missing; sequencing was by immunoSEQ multiplex PCR. The sample has some 120,000 clones, approximately 85% seen once. The sample comprised peripheral blood. Source of these receptors: a woman aged 80 or over with COVID-19, enrolled during active disease. Each CDR3 is given with its conserved first and last residue. The D gene is left open where the match is weak. Part of the rows lack a size; the others show once, few, many or a class for expanded clones.

cdr3_aa cdr3_nt cdr3_length d_call clone_size j_call v_call
CASSSRLTRRYNEQFF TGTGCCAGCAGTTCCCGACTCACACGGAGATACAATGAGCAGTTCTTC 16 . . TRBJ2-1 TRBV6-5
CASKAEWNTGELFF TGTGCCAGCAAGGCGGAATGGAACACCGGGGAGCTGTTTTTT 14 . . TRBJ2-2 TRBV11-3
CASSQTGLFGYEQYF TGTGCCAGCAGCCAAACTGGACTATTCGGCTACGAGCAGTACTTC 15 . . TRBJ2-7 TRBV14
CASSLSAVWTNEQFF TGTGCCAGCAGCTTATCAGCGGTATGGACGAATGAGCAGTTCTTC 15 . . TRBJ2-1 TRBV7-2
CASGRASHEQYF TGTGCCAGCGGCAGGGCGAGCCACGAGCAGTACTTC 12 . . TRBJ2-7 TRBV28
CASSQDGGDPRYEQYF TGTGCCAGCAGCCAAGATGGGGGGGACCCCAGGTACGAGCAGTACTTC 16 TRBD2 . TRBJ2-7 TRBV4-2
CASLSGGLQHGYTF TGTGCCAGCCTCTCCGGGGGGCTCCAGCATGGCTACACCTTC 14 . . TRBJ1-2 TRBV28
CASSVETDRASYTF TGTGCCAGCAGCGTAGAGACAGACAGGGCCTCATACACCTTC 14 TRBD1 . TRBJ1-2 TRBV9
CASSSTLGGGTEAFF TGCGCCAGCAGCTCAACCTTGGGAGGAGGGACTGAAGCTTTCTTT 15 . . TRBJ1-1 TRBV5-1
CASRGPGQGSEQFF TGTGCCAGCAGGGGACCGGGACAGGGGAGTGAGCAGTTCTTC 14 TRBD1 . TRBJ2-1 TRBV27
CASSLQGIDTEAFF TGTGCCAGCAGCTTACAGGGGATCGACACTGAAGCTTTCTTT 14 . . TRBJ1-1 TRBV7-9
CASSQDLVVGSGETQYF TGTGCCAGCAGCCAAGACCTCGTAGTCGGGAGTGGAGAGACCCAGTACTTC 17 . once TRBJ2-5 TRBV3-1/TRBV3-2
CASSQERSMAYGYTF TGCGCCAGCAGCCAAGAGAGGTCCATGGCCTATGGCTACACCTTC 15 . few TRBJ1-2 TRBV4-1
CASSFDRKGDEQYF TGTGCCAGCAGCTTCGACAGGAAAGGTGACGAGCAGTACTTC 14 . . TRBJ2-7 TRBV7-9
CASSEGTSGGNEQFF TGTGCCAGCAGTGAGGGGACTAGCGGGGGGAATGAGCAGTTCTTC 15 TRBD2 . TRBJ2-1 TRBV2
CSASSGVGTEAFF TGCAGTGCTAGTTCAGGGGTCGGCACTGAAGCTTTCTTT 13 . . TRBJ1-1 TRBV20-1
CASSTRQHSYEQYF TGTGCCAGCAGCACCCGACAGCACTCCTACGAGCAGTACTTC 14 . . TRBJ2-7 TRBV7-2
CASSLQASGRDEQYF TGTGCCAGCAGCTTGCAGGCTAGCGGGAGGGACGAGCAGTACTTC 15 TRBD2 . TRBJ2-7 TRBV5-4
CASSERGFNAEAFF TGTGCCAGCAGTGAACGAGGGTTCAACGCTGAAGCTTTCTTT 14 . . TRBJ1-1 TRBV2
CASSRGGRDREGYTF TGTGCCAGCAGTCGCGGGGGAAGGGACAGGGAAGGTTACACCTTC 15 TRBD1 . TRBJ1-2 TRBV28
CASSYSNSGRAYEQYF TGTGCCAGCAGTTATTCAAATAGCGGGAGGGCCTACGAGCAGTACTTC 16 TRBD2 . TRBJ2-7 TRBV6-5
CASSSATSGRVETQYF TGTGCCAGCAGCTCGGCGACTAGCGGGAGGGTGGAGACCCAGTACTTC 16 TRBD2 once TRBJ2-5 TRBV5-4
CASSYQGVRFTEAFF TGTGCCAGCAGTTATCAGGGTGTGAGGTTCACTGAAGCTTTCTTT 15 . . TRBJ1-1 TRBV27
CASSESGGNTGELFF TGTGCCAGCAGTGAATCGGGAGGAAATACCGGGGAGCTGTTTTTT 15 TRBD2 . TRBJ2-2 TRBV6-1
CASSTGGSNSPLHF TGTGCCAGCAGCACAGGGGGAAGCAATTCACCCCTCCACTTT 14 TRBD1 once TRBJ1-6 TRBV7-3
CASRGQGVYEQYF TGTGCCAGCAGGGGACAGGGGGTTTACGAGCAGTACTTC 13 TRBD1 few TRBJ2-7 TRBV6-4
CASSQAAGGFEQYF TGCGCCAGCAGCCAGGCAGCGGGAGGCTTCGAGCAGTACTTC 14 TRBD2 . TRBJ2-7 TRBV4-3
CASSYSGLAGAYEQYF TGTGCCAGCAGTTACTCCGGACTAGCGGGAGCATACGAGCAGTACTTC 16 TRBD2 . TRBJ2-7 TRBV6-5
CASSVGLGSNYGYTF TGTGCCAGCAGCGTCGGACTGGGGTCGAACTATGGCTACACCTTC 15 . . TRBJ1-2 TRBV4-2
CASSPGLAGVFYEQYF TGTGCCAGCAGCCCAGGACTAGCGGGGGTGTTTTACGAGCAGTACTTC 16 TRBD2 few TRBJ2-7 TRBV9
CASSTRTSGRGEQYF TGTGCCAGTAGTACCCGGACTAGCGGGAGAGGCGAGCAGTACTTC 15 TRBD2 . TRBJ2-7 TRBV19
CASSSTGSPYGYTF TGTGCCAGCAGTTCAACAGGGTCCCCCTATGGCTACACCTTC 14 . . TRBJ1-2 TRBV28
CASSPDRNYNSPLHF TGTGCCAGCAGCCCGGACAGGAACTATAATTCACCCCTCCACTTT 15 TRBD1 . TRBJ1-6 TRBV9